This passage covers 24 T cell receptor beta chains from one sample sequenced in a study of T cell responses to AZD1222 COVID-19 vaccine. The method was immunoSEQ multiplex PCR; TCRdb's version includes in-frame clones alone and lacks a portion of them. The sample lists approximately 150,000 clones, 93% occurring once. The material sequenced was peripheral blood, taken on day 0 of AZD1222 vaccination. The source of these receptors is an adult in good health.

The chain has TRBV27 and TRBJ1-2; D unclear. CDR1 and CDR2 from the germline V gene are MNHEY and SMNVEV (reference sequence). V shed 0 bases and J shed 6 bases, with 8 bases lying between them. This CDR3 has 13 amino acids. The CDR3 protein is CASSLSGMNGYTF. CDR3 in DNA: TGTGCCAGCAGTTTATCTGGGATGAATGGCTACACCTTC.

The CDR3 DNA sequence: TGCGCCAGCAGCTCTGGACAGGGGAATATGGAGACCCAGTACTTC. It is translated as CASSSGQGNMETQYF. The chain employs TRBV5-1 and TRBJ2-5; 9 bases match TRBD1. The CDR3 consists of 15 residues. V gave up 3 bases and J gave up 5 bases; unmatched junction bases: 8. The V gene's germline CDR1 is SGHRS and CDR2 YFSETQ.

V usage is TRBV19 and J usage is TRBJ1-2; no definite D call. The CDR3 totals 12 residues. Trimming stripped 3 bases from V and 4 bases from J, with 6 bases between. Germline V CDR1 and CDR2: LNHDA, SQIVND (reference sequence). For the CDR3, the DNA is TGTGCCAGTAGTATGCGACTCTATGGCTACACCTTC. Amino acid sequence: CASSMRLYGYTF.

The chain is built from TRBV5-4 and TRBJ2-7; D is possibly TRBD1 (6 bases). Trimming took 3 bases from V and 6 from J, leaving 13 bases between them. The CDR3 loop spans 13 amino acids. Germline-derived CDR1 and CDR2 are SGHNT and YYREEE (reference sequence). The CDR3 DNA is TGTGCCAGCAGCTCGGGACACCTCTCCGAGCAGTACTTC. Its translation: CASSSGHLSEQYF.

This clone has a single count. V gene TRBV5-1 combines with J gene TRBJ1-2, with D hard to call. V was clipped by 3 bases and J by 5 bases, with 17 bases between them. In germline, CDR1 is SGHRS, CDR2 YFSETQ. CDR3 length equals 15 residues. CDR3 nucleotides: TGCGCCAGCAGCTCGGGATCGGCCGCAAAATATGGCTACACCTTC. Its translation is CASSSGSAAKYGYTF.

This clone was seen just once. The CDR3 DNA sequence: TGCAGTGCTAGTTTGCCTAGCGGGACCATGAACAATGAGCAGTTCTTC. It yields the protein CSASLPSGTMNNEQFF. The chain recombines TRBV20-1 with TRBJ2-1; TRBD2 agrees at 9 bases. V lost 3 bases to trimming and J lost 5 bases; unmatched junction nucleotides: 11. CDR3 size: 16 residues. Looked up from germline, CDR1 is DFQATT and CDR2 is SNEGSKA (reference sequence).

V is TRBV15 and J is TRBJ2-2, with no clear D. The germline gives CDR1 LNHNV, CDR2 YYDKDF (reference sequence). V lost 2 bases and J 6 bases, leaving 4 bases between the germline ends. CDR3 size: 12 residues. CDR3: CATSRKPGELFF. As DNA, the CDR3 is TGTGCCACCAGCAGAAAGCCCGGGGAGCTGTTTTTT.

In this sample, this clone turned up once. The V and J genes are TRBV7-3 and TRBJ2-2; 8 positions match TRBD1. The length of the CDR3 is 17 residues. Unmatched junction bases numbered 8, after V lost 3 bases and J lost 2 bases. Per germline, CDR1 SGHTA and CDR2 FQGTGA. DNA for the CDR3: TGTGCCAGCAGCTTCAACCACGGGACAGGAAACACCGGGGAGCTGTTTTTT. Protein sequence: CASSFNHGTGNTGELFF.

For the CDR3, the DNA is TGTGCCAGCAGCGTAGGGGCTAGCGGGAGGAAGAATGAGCAGTTCTTC. This sequence encodes CASSVGASGRKNEQFF. The chain links TRBV9 to TRBJ2-1; 11 bases match TRBD2. The germline V gene encodes CDR1 SGDLS and CDR2 YYNGEE. The CDR3 extends over 16 amino acids. Trimming cost V 0 bases and J 7 bases; bases outside gene matches: 6.

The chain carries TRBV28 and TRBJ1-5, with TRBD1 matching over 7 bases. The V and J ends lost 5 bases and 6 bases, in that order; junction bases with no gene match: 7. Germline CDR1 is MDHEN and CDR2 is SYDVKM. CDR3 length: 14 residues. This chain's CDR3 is CASSGTVKGQPQHF. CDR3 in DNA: TGTGCCAGCAGTGGGACAGTCAAGGGTCAGCCCCAGCATTTT.

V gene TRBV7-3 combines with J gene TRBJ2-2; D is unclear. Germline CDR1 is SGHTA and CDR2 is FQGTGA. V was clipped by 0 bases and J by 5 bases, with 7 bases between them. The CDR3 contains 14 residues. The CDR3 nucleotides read TGTGCCAGCAGCTTAACGGGCGATACCGGGGAGCTGTTTTTT. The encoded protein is CASSLTGDTGELFF.

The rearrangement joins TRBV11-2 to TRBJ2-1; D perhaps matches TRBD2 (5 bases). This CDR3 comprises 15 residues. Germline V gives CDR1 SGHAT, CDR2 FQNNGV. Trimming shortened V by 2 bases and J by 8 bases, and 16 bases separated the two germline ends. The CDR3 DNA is TGTGCCAGCAGCTTAAACAGCCTAGTTAGCGATGAGCAGTTCTTC. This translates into CASSLNSLVSDEQFF. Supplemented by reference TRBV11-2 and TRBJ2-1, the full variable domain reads EAGVAQSPRYKIIEKRQSVAFWCNPISGHATLYWYQQILGQGPKLLIQFQNNGVVDDSQLPKDRFSAERLKGVDSTLKIQPAKLEDSAVYLCASSLNSLVSDEQFFGPGTRLTVL.

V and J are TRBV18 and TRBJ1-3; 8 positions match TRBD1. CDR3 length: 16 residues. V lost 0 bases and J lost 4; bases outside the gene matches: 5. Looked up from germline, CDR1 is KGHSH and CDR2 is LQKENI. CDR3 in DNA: TGTGCCAGCTCACCACCGGTCCGGACAGGGGGAAACACCATATATTTT. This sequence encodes CASSPPVRTGGNTIYF. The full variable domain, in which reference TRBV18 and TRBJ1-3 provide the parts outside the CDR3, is NAGVMQNPRHLVRRRGQEARLRCSPMKGHSHVYWYRQLPEEGLKFMVYLQKENIIDESGMPKERFSAEFPKEGPSILRIQQVVRGDSAAYFCASSPPVRTGGNTIYFGEGSWLTVV.

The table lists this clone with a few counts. CDR3 protein: CASSLGSEKGGGGYTF. The DNA of the CDR3 is TGCGCCAGCAGCCTTGGGTCAGAGAAGGGCGGTGGGGGCTACACCTTC. The chain couples TRBV5-1 to TRBJ1-2, with D hard to call. This CDR3 has 16 residues. With 4 bases removed from V and 8 bases from J, the gap between germline ends came to 24 bases. Germline V gene lookup returns CDR1 SGHRS and CDR2 YFSETQ.

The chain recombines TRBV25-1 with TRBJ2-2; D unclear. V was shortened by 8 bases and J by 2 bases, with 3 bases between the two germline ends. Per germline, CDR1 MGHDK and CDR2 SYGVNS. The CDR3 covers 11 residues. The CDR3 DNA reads TGTGCCAGCTACAACACCGGGGAGCTGTTTTTT. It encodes CASYNTGELFF.

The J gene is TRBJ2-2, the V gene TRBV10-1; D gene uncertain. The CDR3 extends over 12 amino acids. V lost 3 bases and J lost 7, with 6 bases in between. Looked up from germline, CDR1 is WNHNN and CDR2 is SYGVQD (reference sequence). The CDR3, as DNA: TGCGCCAGCAGTGAAAGGGTCGGGGAGCTGTTTTTT. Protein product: CASSERVGELFF.

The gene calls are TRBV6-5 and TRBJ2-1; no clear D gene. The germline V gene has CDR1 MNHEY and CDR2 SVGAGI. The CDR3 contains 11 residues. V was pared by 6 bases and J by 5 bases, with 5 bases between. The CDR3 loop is CASRTHNEQFF. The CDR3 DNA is TGTGCCAGCAGGACCCACAATGAGCAGTTCTTC.

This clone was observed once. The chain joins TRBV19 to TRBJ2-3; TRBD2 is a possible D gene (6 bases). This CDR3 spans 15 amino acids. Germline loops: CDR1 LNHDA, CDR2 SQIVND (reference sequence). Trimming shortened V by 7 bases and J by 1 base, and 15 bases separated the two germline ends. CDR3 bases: TGTGCCAGTACCCCACTAGCTCGCGGCACAGATACGCAGTATTTT. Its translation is CASTPLARGTDTQYF.

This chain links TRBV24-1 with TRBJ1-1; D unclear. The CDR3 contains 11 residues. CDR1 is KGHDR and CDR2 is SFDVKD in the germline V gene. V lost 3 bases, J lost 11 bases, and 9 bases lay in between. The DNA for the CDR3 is TGTGCCACCAGTGATGGTCATGCCGCTTTCTTT. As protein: CATSDGHAAFF.

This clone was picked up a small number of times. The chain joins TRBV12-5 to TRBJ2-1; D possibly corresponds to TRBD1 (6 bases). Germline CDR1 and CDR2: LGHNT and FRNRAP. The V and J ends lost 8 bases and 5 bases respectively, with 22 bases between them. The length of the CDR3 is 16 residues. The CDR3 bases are TGTGCTAGTCCCACTAAGGGGACAAGGGGAAACAATGAGCAGTTCTTC. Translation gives CASPTKGTRGNNEQFF. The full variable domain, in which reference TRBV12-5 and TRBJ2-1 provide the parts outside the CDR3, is DARVTQTPRHKVTEMGQEVTMRCQPILGHNTVFWYRQTMMQGLELLAYFRNRAPLDDSGMPKDRFSAEMPDATLATLKIQPSEPRDSAVYFCASPTKGTRGNNEQFFGPGTRLTVL.

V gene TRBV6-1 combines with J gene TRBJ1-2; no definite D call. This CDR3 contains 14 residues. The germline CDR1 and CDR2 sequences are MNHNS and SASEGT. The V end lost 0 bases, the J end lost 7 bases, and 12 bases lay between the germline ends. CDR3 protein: CASSEATRARGYTF. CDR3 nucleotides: TGTGCCAGCAGTGAAGCAACTAGGGCCCGTGGCTACACCTTC.

CDR3 loop: CASSARLSYNSPLHF. The CDR3, as DNA: TGTGCCAGCAGCGCCCGACTCTCCTATAATTCACCCCTCCACTTT. The chain has TRBV6-5 and TRBJ1-6; unclear D gene. CDR1 and CDR2 (germline): MNHEY, SVGAGI. The CDR3 runs 15 residues. Trimming removed 6 bases at V and 0 bases at J, with 9 bases between.

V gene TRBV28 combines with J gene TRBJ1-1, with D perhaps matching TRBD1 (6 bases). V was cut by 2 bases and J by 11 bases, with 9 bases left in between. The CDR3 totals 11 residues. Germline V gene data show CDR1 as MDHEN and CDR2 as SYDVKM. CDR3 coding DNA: TGTGCCAGCAGTTTACAGGGGCAGGCTTTCTTT. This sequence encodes CASSLQGQAFF.

The CDR3 DNA follows: TGTGCCAGCAGTCCGACAGAAAACTATGGCTACACCTTC. It is translated as CASSPTENYGYTF. The V and J genes are TRBV6-2 or TRBV6-3 and TRBJ1-2; tentative D call: TRBD1 (5 bases). Germline assignment: CDR1 MNHEY and CDR2 SVGEGT. The CDR3 runs 13 residues. Trimming left V 5 bases short and J 2 bases short, with 9 bases between.